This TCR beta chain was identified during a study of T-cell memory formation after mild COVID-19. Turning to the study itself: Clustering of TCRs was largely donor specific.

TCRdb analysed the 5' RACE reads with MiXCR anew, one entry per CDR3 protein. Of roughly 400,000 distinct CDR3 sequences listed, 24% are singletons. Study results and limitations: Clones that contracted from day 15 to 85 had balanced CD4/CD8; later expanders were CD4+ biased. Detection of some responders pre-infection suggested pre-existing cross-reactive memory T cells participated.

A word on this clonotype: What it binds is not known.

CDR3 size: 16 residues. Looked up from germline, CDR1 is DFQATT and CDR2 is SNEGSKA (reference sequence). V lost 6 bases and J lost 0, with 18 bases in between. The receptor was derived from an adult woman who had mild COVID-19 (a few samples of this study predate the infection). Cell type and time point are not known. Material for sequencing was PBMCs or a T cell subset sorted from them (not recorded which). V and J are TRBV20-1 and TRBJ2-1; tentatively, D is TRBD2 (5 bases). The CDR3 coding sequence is TGCAGTGCCCCCGACTGGGAGAAAGTCTCCTACAATGAGCAGTTCTTC. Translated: CSAPDWEKVSYNEQFF.